Detailed here is one T cell receptor (beta chain). Clones were sequenced by immunoSEQ multiplex PCR, and TCRdb holds only the in-frame ones, with some missing. Of around 130,000 clones in the sample, about 80% were seen once. The data originate from a study of blood T cell repertoires in COVID-19. Study background: Material from acute and convalescent COVID-19 was sourced from the United States, Italy and Spain.

The sequenced sample was PBMCs or T cells enriched from blood (not recorded which). This TCR came from a young woman who had been exposed to COVID-19.

The CDR3 nucleotides read TGCGCCAGCAGTCAACGGGGGACAGGGGGCTCTATTTTCGATGCTTACAATGAGCAGTTCTTC. Residues: CASSQRGTGGSIFDAYNEQFF. This chain connects TRBV23-1 to TRBJ2-1; 12 bases match TRBD1. TRBV23-1 is treated as an ORF (open reading frame) with a function not yet certain. The CDR3 spans 21 residues. V was clipped by 2 bases and J by 4 bases; unmatched bases: 18.